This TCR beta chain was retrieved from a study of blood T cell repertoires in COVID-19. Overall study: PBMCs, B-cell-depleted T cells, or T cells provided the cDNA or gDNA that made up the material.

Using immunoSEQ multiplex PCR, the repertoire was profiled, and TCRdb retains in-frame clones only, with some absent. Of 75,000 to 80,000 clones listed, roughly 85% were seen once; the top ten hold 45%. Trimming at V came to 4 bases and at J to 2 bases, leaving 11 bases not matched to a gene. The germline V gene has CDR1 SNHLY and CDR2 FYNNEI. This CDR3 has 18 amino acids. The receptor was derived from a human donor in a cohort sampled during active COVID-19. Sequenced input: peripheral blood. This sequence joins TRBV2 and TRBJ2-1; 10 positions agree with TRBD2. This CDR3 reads CASSGDHTSGVTYNEQFF. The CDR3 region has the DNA TGTGCCAGCAGTGGGGACCATACTAGCGGGGTTACCTACAATGAGCAGTTCTTC.